These 21 T cell receptor beta chains originate from one sample sequenced in a study of technical replicates of blood from a few donors. The protocol was immunoSEQ multiplex PCR, while the TCRdb copy is restricted to in-frame clones and leaves out a portion. This sample carries approximately 82,000 clones, about 93% of them seen once, and the ten largest clones take approximately 0.28%. The specimen was T cells isolated from PBMCs. Receptor source: a human donor in good health.

CDR3: CASSFGDEQYF. The CDR3 coding sequence is TGCGCCAGCAGCTTCGGGGACGAGCAGTACTTC. This sequence joins TRBV5-1 and TRBJ2-7, with D maybe TRBD2 (5 bases). Germline V CDR1 and CDR2: SGHRS, YFSETQ. This CDR3 contains 11 residues. V was clipped by 2 bases and J by 5 bases, with 5 bases between them. Using reference TRBV5-1 and TRBJ2-7 for the parts outside the CDR3, the full variable domain is KAGVTQTPRYLIKTRGQQVTLSCSPISGHRSVSWYQQTPGQGLQFLFEYFSETQRNKGNFPGRFSGRQFSNSRSEMNVSTLELGDSALYLCASSFGDEQYFGPGTRLTVT.

J is TRBJ2-1 and V is TRBV6-5, with D possibly matching TRBD1 (5 bases). Between the trimmed V and J ends, which lost 1 base and 3 bases, there was a span of 10 bases. CDR3 length: 15 amino acids. The V gene's germline CDR1 is MNHEY and CDR2 SVGAGI. This chain's CDR3 is CASSYWAGYYNEQFF. The CDR3 coding sequence is TGTGCCAGCAGTTACTGGGCAGGGTACTACAATGAGCAGTTCTTC.

The chain uses TRBV4-1 and TRBJ1-2, with 8 positions matching TRBD1. V lost 1 base and J lost 6; bases outside the gene matches: 16. The V gene's germline CDR1 is MGHRA and CDR2 YSYEKL. The CDR3 runs 18 residues. CDR3 in amino acids: CASSQVVGQATFGHGYTF. CDR3 sequence (DNA): TGCGCCAGCAGCCAAGTCGTGGGACAGGCTACCTTTGGCCATGGCTACACCTTC.

The chain has TRBV18 and TRBJ1-5; no reliable D call. This CDR3 spans 14 amino acids. V dropped 3 bases and J dropped 2 bases, with 8 bases sitting between them. Per germline, CDR1 KGHSH and CDR2 LQKENI. The CDR3 DNA sequence: TGTGCCAGCTCACCTCGGAGGGGCAATCAGCCCCAGCATTTT. Protein: CASSPRRGNQPQHF. Full variable domain (rest looked up from reference TRBV18 and TRBJ1-5): NAGVMQNPRHLVRRRGQEARLRCSPMKGHSHVYWYRQLPEEGLKFMVYLQKENIIDESGMPKERFSAEFPKEGPSILRIQQVVRGDSAAYFCASSPRRGNQPQHFGDGTRLSIL.

The V gene is TRBV29-1, the J gene TRBJ2-7; 8 nucleotides agree with TRBD1. The germline V gene encodes CDR1 SQVTM and CDR2 ANQGSEA. This CDR3 is 13 amino acids long. V shed 5 bases and J 9 bases; nucleotides not matched to a gene: 12. Here the CDR3 DNA reads TGCAGCGTTCGAGGCAGGGGGCATTTCGGGCAGTACTTC. The encoded protein is CSVRGRGHFGQYF.

This sequence joins TRBV7-6 and TRBJ1-1, with a weak D call TRBD1 (6 bases). The V gene lost 5 bases and the J gene lost 1 base, with 14 bases spanning the gap. Germline CDR1 and CDR2: SGHVS and FNYEAQ. The CDR3 is made up of 15 amino acids. For the CDR3, the DNA is TGTGCCAGCAGCAGTGGACAGAATCGGAACACTGAAGCTTTCTTT. This sequence encodes CASSSGQNRNTEAFF.

The chain links TRBV6-6 to TRBJ2-3, with a possible D match to TRBD1 (6 bases). Germline V gene data show CDR1 as MNHNY and CDR2 as SVGAGI (reference sequence). Between the trimmed V and J ends, which lost 4 bases and 2 bases, there was a span of 13 bases. This CDR3 region has 15 residues. This CDR3 is CASSSDRLTTDTQYF. CDR3 nucleotide sequence: TGTGCCAGCAGTTCCGACAGGCTGACCACAGATACGCAGTATTTT.

V and J are TRBV7-9 and TRBJ1-2, with 10 bases fitting TRBD1. The V segment lost 5 bases and the J segment 6 bases; nucleotides outside the gene matches: 9. The CDR3 has 15 residues. The germline gives CDR1 SEHNR, CDR2 FQNEAQ (reference sequence). The CDR3 DNA is TGTGCCAGCAGCCGCGAGATGGGGACAGGGGATGGCTACACCTTC. As protein: CASSREMGTGDGYTF. Filled out from reference TRBV7-9 and TRBJ1-2, the complete variable domain reads DTGVSQNPRHKITKRGQNVTFRCDPISEHNRLYWYRQTLGQGPEFLTYFQNEAQLEKSRLLSDRFSAERPKGSFSTLEIQRTEQGDSAMYLCASSREMGTGDGYTFGSGTRLTVV.

The chain combines TRBV7-9 with TRBJ2-3, with D perhaps TRBD1 (6 bases). This CDR3 has 13 residues. Trimming shortened V by 1 base and J by 6 bases, and 8 bases separated the two germline ends. Germline values: CDR1 SEHNR, CDR2 FQNEAQ (reference sequence). CDR3 in DNA: TGTGCCAGCAGCTTAGGGACAGCTGATACGCAGTATTTT. This gives the protein CASSLGTADTQYF. Together with reference TRBV7-9 and TRBJ2-3, the CDR3 gives the full variable domain: DTGVSQNPRHKITKRGQNVTFRCDPISEHNRLYWYRQTLGQGPEFLTYFQNEAQLEKSRLLSDRFSAERPKGSFSTLEIQRTEQGDSAMYLCASSLGTADTQYFGPGTRLTVL.

V is TRBV10-3 and J is TRBJ1-1; unclear D gene. The V end lost 2 bases, the J end lost 3 bases, and 7 bases lay between the germline ends. The CDR3 has 13 amino acids. The germline V gene has CDR1 ENHRY and CDR2 SYGVKD. Here the CDR3 reads CAISEEADTEAFF. DNA of the CDR3: TGTGCCATCAGTGAGGAGGCGGACACTGAAGCTTTCTTT.

The rearrangement joins TRBV10-3 to TRBJ2-7; 8 bases align to TRBD1. This CDR3 spans 17 amino acids. Per germline, CDR1 ENHRY and CDR2 SYGVKD. Trimming removed 3 bases from V and 1 base from J; junction bases left unmatched: 11. CDR3 sequence reads: CAISDLGKQGVSYEQYF. As DNA, the CDR3 is TGTGCCATCAGTGATTTGGGTAAACAGGGGGTTTCCTACGAGCAGTACTTC.

The chain joins TRBV28 to TRBJ2-7, with TRBD2 matching 9 bases. J lost 2 bases, V lost 7 bases, and 6 bases had no gene match. Germline CDR1 is MDHEN and CDR2 is SYDVKM. CDR3 length equals 14 residues. The CDR3 loop is CASNIAGATYEQYF. Written as DNA, the CDR3 is TGTGCCAGCAACATAGCGGGAGCGACCTACGAGCAGTACTTC.

This clone was counted a single time. The chain links TRBV18 to TRBJ2-7; TRBD2 matches at 7 bases. This CDR3 has 16 amino acids. Unmatched junction bases numbered 7, after V lost 2 bases and J lost 0 bases. The germline V gene encodes CDR1 KGHSH and CDR2 LQKENI. The CDR3 sequence: CASSPWVAGYSYEQYF. The CDR3 DNA sequence: TGTGCCAGCTCACCATGGGTAGCGGGCTACTCCTACGAGCAGTACTTC.

The V call is TRBV25-1, the J call TRBJ2-2, with a tentative D call TRBD1 (7 bases). Germline V gives CDR1 MGHDK, CDR2 SYGVNS. V lost 5 bases and J 5 bases, leaving 15 bases between the germline ends. CDR3 length equals 15 residues. In nucleotides, the CDR3 is TGTGCCAGCAGTCCACGACAGGGAGGTACCGGGGAGCTGTTTTTT. Encoded protein: CASSPRQGGTGELFF.

The genes are TRBV2 and TRBJ1-5, with 7 bases lining up with TRBD1. Germline lookup yields CDR1 SNHLY and CDR2 FYNNEI. The CDR3 extends over 13 amino acids. Trimming cost V 5 bases and J 9 bases; bases outside gene matches: 7. CDR3 amino acids: CASSSDRFGPQHF. CDR3 bases: TGTGCCAGCAGTTCGGACAGGTTCGGGCCCCAGCATTTT.

This chain uses TRBV9 with TRBJ1-3, with D possibly matching TRBD1 (5 bases). Looked up from germline, CDR1 is SGDLS and CDR2 is YYNGEE. V was cut by 0 bases and J by 0 bases, with 10 bases left in between. This CDR3 region has 16 residues. Here the CDR3 reads CASSVGGLDSGNTIYF. CDR3 DNA sequence: TGTGCCAGCAGCGTAGGGGGCTTAGACTCTGGAAACACCATATATTTT.

The V call is TRBV30, the J call TRBJ2-5, with D maybe TRBD2 (6 bases). This CDR3 is built from 17 residues. From germline, CDR1 is GTSNPN and CDR2 SVGIG (reference sequence). The V and J ends lost 1 base and 1 base respectively, with 19 bases between them. Here the CDR3 reads CAWSGLARDVFQETQYF. In nucleotides, the CDR3 is TGTGCCTGGAGTGGACTTGCGCGGGACGTGTTCCAAGAGACCCAGTACTTC.

V gene TRBV5-8 combines with J gene TRBJ2-7; 7 bases agree with TRBD1. The CDR3 totals 13 residues. V was clipped by 6 bases and J by 1 base; unmatched bases: 4. Germline V gene sequence: CDR1 SGHTS, CDR2 YDEGEE. DNA of the CDR3: TGTGCCAGCAAATCGGGACAGTCCTACGAGCAGTACTTC. Translating it yields CASKSGQSYEQYF.

The chain uses TRBV4-1 and TRBJ2-5, with D unresolved. V lost 2 bases to trimming and J lost 4 bases, with 11 bases between them. There are 14 residues in the CDR3. Germline V lookup: CDR1 MGHRA, CDR2 YSYEKL. The chain's CDR3 is CASSQPTDRETQYF. CDR3 sequence (DNA): TGCGCCAGCAGCCAACCTACAGATAGAGAGACCCAGTACTTC.

This clone was counted between two and nine times. The chain recombines TRBV7-8 with TRBJ1-1; TRBD1 matches 8 bases. Germline V gene data show CDR1 as SGHVS and CDR2 as FQNEAQ. The J segment lost 6 bases and the V segment lost 5 bases, leaving 8 bases of the junction unmatched. The CDR3 has 14 residues. The CDR3 nucleotides read TGTGCCAGCAGCCCAGACAGGGGATCGGCTGAAGCTTTCTTT. Translating gives CASSPDRGSAEAFF.

V and J are TRBV7-6 and TRBJ1-1; TRBD1 is a possible D gene (5 bases). Between the trimmed V and J ends, which lost 4 bases and 5 bases, there was a span of 17 bases. CDR3 length: 15 residues. CDR1 and CDR2 (germline): SGHVS, FNYEAQ. Here the CDR3 reads CASSSGLRRETEAFF. The CDR3 DNA is TGTGCCAGCAGCTCAGGGCTGAGGAGGGAGACTGAAGCTTTCTTT.